This T cell receptor (beta chain) stems from a study of T cells in tuberculosis. The wider study: CD1B tetramers identified T cells specific for mycobacterial lipid GMM. General study points: The stringent gate may have excluded weak CD1B-GMM tetramer binders.

After thawing and overnight rest, PBMC were stained with GMM-loaded CD1B tetramer, viability dye and anti-CD3 for sorting. CD1B tetramers were loaded with Rhodococcus equi-derived C32 glucose monomycolate. Chain pairing is unknown; alpha and beta were sequenced separately. Sequenced by immunoSEQ multiplex PCR; TCRdb stores in-frame clones only, minus some. This table has tens of thousands of clones, roughly 88% appearing once. The CDR3 runs 12 residues. Germline V gene lookup returns CDR1 SNHLY and CDR2 FYNNEI. Unmatched junction bases numbered 4, after V lost 4 bases and J lost 11 bases. This rearrangement joins TRBV2 to TRBJ1-4, with 7 bases fitting TRBD1. Specimen: CD1b-GMM tetramer-negative cells sorted from PBMCs. This TCR was sampled from an adult woman with latent tuberculosis. The CDR3 sequence: CASSVTGDKLFF. The CDR3 nucleotides are TGTGCCAGCAGTGTCACAGGGGACAAACTGTTTTTT.